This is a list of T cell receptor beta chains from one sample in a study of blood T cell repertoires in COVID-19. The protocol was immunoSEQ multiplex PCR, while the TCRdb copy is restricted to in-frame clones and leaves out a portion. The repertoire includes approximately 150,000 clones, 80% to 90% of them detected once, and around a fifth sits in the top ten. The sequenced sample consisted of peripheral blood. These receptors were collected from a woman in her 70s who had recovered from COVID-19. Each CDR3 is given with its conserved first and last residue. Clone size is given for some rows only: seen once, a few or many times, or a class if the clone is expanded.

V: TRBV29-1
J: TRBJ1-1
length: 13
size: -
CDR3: CSVTRSPGTEAFF

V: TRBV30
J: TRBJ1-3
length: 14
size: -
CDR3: CAWDRGVSGNTIYF

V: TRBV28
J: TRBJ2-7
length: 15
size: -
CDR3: CASRSTGTGGYEQYF

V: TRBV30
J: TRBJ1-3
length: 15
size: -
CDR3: CASHAPDRLGNTIYF

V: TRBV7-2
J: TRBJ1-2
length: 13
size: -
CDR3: CASSSPPGYGYTF

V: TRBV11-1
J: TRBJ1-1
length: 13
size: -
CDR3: CASSLVVRGEAFF

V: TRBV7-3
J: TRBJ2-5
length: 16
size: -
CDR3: CASSQGLAGVGETQYF

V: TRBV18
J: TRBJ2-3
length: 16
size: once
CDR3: CASSPGWGGSIDTQYF

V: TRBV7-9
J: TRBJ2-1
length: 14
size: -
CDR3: CASSFRGGEDEQFF

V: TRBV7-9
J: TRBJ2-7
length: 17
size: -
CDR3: CASSPQGTSGAPYEQYF

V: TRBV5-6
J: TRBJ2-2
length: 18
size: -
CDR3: CASKSDTEGTLNTGELFF

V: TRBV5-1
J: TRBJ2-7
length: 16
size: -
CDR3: CASSPPGLAGAYEQYF

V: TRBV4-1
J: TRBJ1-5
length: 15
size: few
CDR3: CASSQDPTGYQPQHF

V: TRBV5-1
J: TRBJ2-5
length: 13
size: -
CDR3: CASSLVAGETQYF

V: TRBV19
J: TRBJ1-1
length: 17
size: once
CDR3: CASTIQPRGHYTTEAFF

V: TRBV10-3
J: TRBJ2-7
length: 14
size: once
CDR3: CAISETGTGYEQYF

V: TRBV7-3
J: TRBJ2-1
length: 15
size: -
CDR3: CASSPRLAGDNEQFF

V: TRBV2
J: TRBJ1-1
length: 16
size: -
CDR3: CASLGPSGLMNTEAFF

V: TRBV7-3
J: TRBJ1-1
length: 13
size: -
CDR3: CASSPARGTEAFF

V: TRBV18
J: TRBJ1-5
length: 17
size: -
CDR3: CASSGTGAVGSNQPQHF

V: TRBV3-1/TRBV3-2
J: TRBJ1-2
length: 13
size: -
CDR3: CASSPGPTGGYTF

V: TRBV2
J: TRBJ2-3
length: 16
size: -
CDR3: CASSAGLAASTDTQYF

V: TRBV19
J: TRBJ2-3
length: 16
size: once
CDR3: CASSIALAGGGDTQYF

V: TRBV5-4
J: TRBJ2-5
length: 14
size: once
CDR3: CASSPELSQETQYF

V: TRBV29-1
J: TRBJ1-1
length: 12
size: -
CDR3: CSVGGINTEAFF

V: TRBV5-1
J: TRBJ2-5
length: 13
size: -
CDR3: CASRAGGPETQYF

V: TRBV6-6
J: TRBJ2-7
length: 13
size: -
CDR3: CASTQQGSSEQYF

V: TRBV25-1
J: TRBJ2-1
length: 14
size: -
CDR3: CASSVAGVRNEQFF

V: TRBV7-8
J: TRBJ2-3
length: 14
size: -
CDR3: CASSPQAGIDTQYF

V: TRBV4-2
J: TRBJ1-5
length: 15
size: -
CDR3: CASSQDRRSHQPQHF

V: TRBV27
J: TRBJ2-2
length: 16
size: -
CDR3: CASTRSTGTNTGELFF

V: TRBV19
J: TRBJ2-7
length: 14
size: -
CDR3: CASSGGTSGYEQYF

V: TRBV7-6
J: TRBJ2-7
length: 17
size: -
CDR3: CASSLAVASGSGYEQYF

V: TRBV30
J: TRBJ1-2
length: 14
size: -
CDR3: CAWSRTASNYGYTF

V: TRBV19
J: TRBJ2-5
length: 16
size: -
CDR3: CASSPGTSGVGETQYF

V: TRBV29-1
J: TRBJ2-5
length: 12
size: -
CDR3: CVGGAMGETQYF

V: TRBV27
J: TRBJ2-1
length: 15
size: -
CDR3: CASSFWGARRNEQFF

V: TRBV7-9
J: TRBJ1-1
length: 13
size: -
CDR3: CASSLAGITEAFF

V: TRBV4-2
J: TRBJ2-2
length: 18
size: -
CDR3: CASSQVGLAGGSTGELFF

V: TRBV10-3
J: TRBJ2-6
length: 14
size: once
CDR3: CAAGGDSGANVLTF

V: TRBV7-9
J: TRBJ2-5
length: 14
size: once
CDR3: CASSLGLLGETQYF

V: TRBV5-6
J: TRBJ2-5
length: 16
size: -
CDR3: CASSTPGLAGGETQYF

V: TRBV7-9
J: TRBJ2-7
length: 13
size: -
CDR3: CASSLVSESEQYF

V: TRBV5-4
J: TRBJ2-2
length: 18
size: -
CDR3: CASSMGPLAGGLTGELFF

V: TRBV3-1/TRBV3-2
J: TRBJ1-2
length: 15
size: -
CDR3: CASSDDRVGNYGYTF

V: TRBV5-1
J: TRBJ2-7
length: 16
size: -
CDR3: CASSVDRDRARYEQYF

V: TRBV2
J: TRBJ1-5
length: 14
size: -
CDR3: CASTQERQGQPQHF

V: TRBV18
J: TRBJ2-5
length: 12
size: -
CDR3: CASSPNQETQYF

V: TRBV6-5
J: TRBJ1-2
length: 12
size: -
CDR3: CASSRGTGGDTF

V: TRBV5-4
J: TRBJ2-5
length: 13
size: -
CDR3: CASSFGGGETQYF

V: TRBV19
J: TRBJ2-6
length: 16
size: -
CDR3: CASSIGPGSGANVLTF

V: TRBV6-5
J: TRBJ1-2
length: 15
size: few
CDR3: CASREGYDTNYGYTF

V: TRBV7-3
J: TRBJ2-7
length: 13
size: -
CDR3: CASSLRAAGEQYF